This T cell receptor beta chain was recorded in a study of T cells in narcolepsy (dated by TCRdb to the late 2010s). The study in broad terms: The study enrolled patients with narcolepsy type 1 or type 2 (NT1, NT2) together with healthy control donors. The study sought autoreactive T cells targeting hypocretin neuron self-antigens (hypocretin, TRIB2) in narcolepsy patients, using TCR Vbeta sequencing to track clonotypes in blood and CSF.

The library was prepared using the immunoSEQ multiplex PCR assay. TCRdb limited this immuneACCESS table to in-frame rearrangements with V and J called. A share of clones is missing; checked studies link under half to unresolved V genes, and the rest is unexplained. The sample data list 30,000 to 35,000 clones, and approximately 80% of these were observed just once. The biggest ten clones account for about 0.95% of the sample. This clone has a single count. The antigen it recognizes is unknown. The sample holds no much larger clone one base away, and base qualities are not on file. The CDR3 sequence holds 14 residues, the cysteine and phenylalanine included. CDR3 DNA is the only sequence kept; it has 42 bases, read in frame from the first base. The germline V gene provides CDR1 SGDLS and CDR2 YYNGEE. V is shortened by 0 bases, J by 10 bases, and the region joining them spans 16 bases. The paper as a whole reports these results and caveats: Plots that compared CSF and blood CD4+ T cell clonotypes from the same patient highlighted HCRT-specific and TRIB2-specific autoreactive clonotypes. No sequences matching autoreactive T cell clones were present in some of the blood memory CD4+ repertoires from patients and controls. Patients and controls had comparable numbers of sequenced blood memory CD4+ clonotypes, averaging about 39,494 and 33,354, respectively. According to the report, autoreactive clonotypes were detected serially in the blood of the same patients and of different patients, but not in healthy controls.

Memory CD4+ T cells were sorted ex vivo from peripheral blood of narcolepsy patients and healthy controls for TCR Vbeta sequencing. Sequences were obtained from memory (CD45RA-) CD4+ T cells from blood. The sample's cell subset or site label is to be understood as: memory T cells sorted ex vivo from peripheral blood. The receptor was isolated from a human donor in good health. Rearrangement joined TRBV9 to TRBJ1-1; the D gene is perhaps TRBD1, from 5 matching bases. The DNA sequence is given as TGTGCCAGCAGCGTAGGTCAGGGTAGGGGAAGAGCTTTCTTT. Protein translation: CASSVGQGRGRAFF.